Below, 5 T cell receptor beta chains from the same sample are listed, as sequenced in a study of monozygotic twins with inflammatory bowel disease. From its re-call of the 5' RACE reads, TCRdb lists each CDR3 protein once, without DNA. The sample data list 95,000 to 110,000 distinct CDR3 sequences. The sample comprised blood. Receptor source: a human donor with ulcerative colitis or Crohn's disease, or a healthy co-twin of an affected twin (not recorded which).

V gene TRBV10-2 combines with J gene TRBJ2-2; TCRdb selects TRBD2, and the lack of DNA leaves this call unchecked. The CDR3 extends over 17 amino acids. Germline lookup yields CDR1 WSHSY and CDR2 SAAADI. This chain's CDR3 is CASSESAGGPNGGELFF.

V and J are TRBV6-5 and TRBJ2-3. Germline V gives CDR1 MNHEY, CDR2 SVGAGI. CDR3 length: 14 amino acids. CDR3 sequence reads: CASSYLRSTDTQYF.

The gene calls are TRBV7-2 and TRBJ2-3; no DNA is available, so the TRBD1 call from TCRdb remains unchecked. The CDR3 covers 16 residues. Germline CDR1 is SGHTA and CDR2 is FQGNSA. The CDR3 here is CASSPIRGSFSDTQYF.

This chain connects TRBV6-2 or TRBV6-3 to TRBJ2-5. The CDR3 runs 12 residues. In germline, CDR1 is MNHEY, CDR2 SVGEGT. This CDR3 reads CASSPTEETQYF.

V gene TRBV5-1 combines with J gene TRBJ1-1. The CDR3 is 14 residues long. CDR1 and CDR2 (germline): SGHRS, YFSETQ. The CDR3 here is CASSPSTENTEAFF.